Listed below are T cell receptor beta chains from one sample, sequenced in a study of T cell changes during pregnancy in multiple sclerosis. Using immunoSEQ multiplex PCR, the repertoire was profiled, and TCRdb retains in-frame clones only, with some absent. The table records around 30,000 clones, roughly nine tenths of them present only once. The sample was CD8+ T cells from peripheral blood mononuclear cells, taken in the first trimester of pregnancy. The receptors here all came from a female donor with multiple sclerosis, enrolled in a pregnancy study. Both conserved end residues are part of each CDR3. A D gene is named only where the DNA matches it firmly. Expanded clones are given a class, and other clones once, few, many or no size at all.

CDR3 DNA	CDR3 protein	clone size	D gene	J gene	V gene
TGTGCCAGCAGTGAGACGGGACAGGGGATCCGCGGGACTAGCGGGAGGAGGGTCTTC	CASSETGQGIRGTSGRRVF	-	TRBD2	TRBJ2-1	TRBV2
TGTGCCGCGGGACGGACAGGGGTTAATCAGCCCCAGCATTTT	CAAGRTGVNQPQHF	-	TRBD1	TRBJ1-5	TRBV6-5
TGTGCCAGCAGCGAGGGGGAGAACGAGCAGTACTTC	CASSEGENEQYF	-	-	TRBJ2-7	TRBV7-9
TGTGCCAGCACCCCGACTAGCGGGACTGTCACTGGGGAGCTGTTTTTT	CASTPTSGTVTGELFF	-	TRBD2	TRBJ2-2	TRBV11-2
TGTGCCAGCAGCTTAGTAGCGGGCAGGGGGCTGGAAAAACTGTTTTTT	CASSLVAGRGLEKLFF	-	TRBD1	TRBJ1-4	TRBV7-9
TGTGCCACAGGGCCGACGAACACTGAAGCTTTCTTT	CATGPTNTEAFF	-	-	TRBJ1-1	TRBV6-5
TGTGCCAGTAGTACCCTCGACCAGCTAGCCCTGCCCAACTATGGCTACACCTTC	CASSTLDQLALPNYGYTF	-	-	TRBJ1-2	TRBV19
TGTGCTAGCAGCTTAGCCCCCCGGACTAGCGGTGAGAACACCGGGGAGCTGTTTTTT	CASSLAPRTSGENTGELFF	once	TRBD2	TRBJ2-2	TRBV7-7
TGCGCCAGCATGGAGGGGGCGTCGGATGAAAAACTGTTTTTT	CASMEGASDEKLFF	-	TRBD1	TRBJ1-4	TRBV5-1
TGTGCCAGCAGTGAGGAATCCGGGACTAGTGAGGTAAAGTTCTTC	CASSEESGTSEVKFF	few	TRBD2	TRBJ2-1	TRBV6-4
TGTGCCAGCAGCTTAGGGCTAGCGGAGTACGAGCAGTACTTC	CASSLGLAEYEQYF	many	TRBD2	TRBJ2-7	TRBV5-4
TGTGCCAGTAGTATTGGACAGACCCCTAACTATGGCTACACCTTC	CASSIGQTPNYGYTF	-	-	TRBJ1-2	TRBV19
TGTGCCAGCAGCCAAGATCGGCAGCGGGAGCTTCCGGAGCAGTTCTTC	CASSQDRQRELPEQFF	-	TRBD2	TRBJ2-1	TRBV4-2
TGTGCCAGCAGTACCGGGACTAGTGGCAATGAGCAGTTCTTC	CASSTGTSGNEQFF	-	TRBD2	TRBJ2-1	TRBV6-4
TGCGCCAGCAGTGCCGCGGGCCGTCCCTCCTACGAGCAGTACTTC	CASSAAGRPSYEQYF	-	-	TRBJ2-7	TRBV10-2
TGTGCCAGTAGGACGGACAGGGGCACTCATCAGCCCCAGCATTTT	CASRTDRGTHQPQHF	-	TRBD1	TRBJ1-5	TRBV19
TGTGCCACCAGCCGGGACAGGGTGAACGAGCAGTACTTC	CATSRDRVNEQYF	-	TRBD1	TRBJ2-7	TRBV15
TGTGCCACCAGCAGTGACAGGGGGCCTTTATCTGAAGCTTTCTTT	CATSSDRGPLSEAFF	-	TRBD1	TRBJ1-1	TRBV15
TGCGCCAGCAGCCAAGACGGCGGGAGAGCGGATACGCAGTATTTT	CASSQDGGRADTQYF	-	TRBD2	TRBJ2-3	TRBV4-3
TGTGCCAGCAGACCCAGGGGAAGAAAGACTGAAGCTTTCTTT	CASRPRGRKTEAFF	-	-	TRBJ1-1	TRBV6-6
TGTGCCAGCAGTGAAAGCGATTCCGGGGGCTATGGCTACACCTTC	CASSESDSGGYGYTF	medium-sized	-	TRBJ1-2	TRBV6-1
TGCAGCGTCGTACTAGCGGGAGTCCACGAGCAGTACTTC	CSVVLAGVHEQYF	-	TRBD2	TRBJ2-7	TRBV29-1
TGTGCCAGCAGCTTAGGGAGGTCAGATACGCAGTATTTT	CASSLGRSDTQYF	-	-	TRBJ2-3	TRBV13
TGTGCCAGCAGCGTAGATGGGCCCTATGGCTACACCTTC	CASSVDGPYGYTF	-	-	TRBJ1-2	TRBV9
TGTGCCAGCAGCCTCGACGACAGGGTTTACGAGCAGTACTTC	CASSLDDRVYEQYF	-	TRBD1	TRBJ2-7	TRBV16
TGTGCCAGCAGCTTAGTGGCGGGAGTAGCCAATGAGCAGTTCTTC	CASSLVAGVANEQFF	-	TRBD2	TRBJ2-1	TRBV13
TGTGCCAGCAGCTCCCCAGGGATGGGACTATCGAACACCGGGGAGCTGTTTTTT	CASSSPGMGLSNTGELFF	-	TRBD2	TRBJ2-2	TRBV7-2
TGTGCCAGCAGCTTGTTGGGAGGGGTTAGCGAGCAGTACTTC	CASSLLGGVSEQYF	-	TRBD2	TRBJ2-7	TRBV5-4
TGCGCCAGCAGCCGAGTAGCGGGAGGGCTCACAGATACGCAGTATTTT	CASSRVAGGLTDTQYF	-	TRBD2	TRBJ2-3	TRBV5-1
TGTGCCAGCAGCTTAGGGCTAGCGCCAACCTACGAGCAGTACTTC	CASSLGLAPTYEQYF	few	-	TRBJ2-7	TRBV7-2
TGTGCCAGCAGCTTACACAGTAACTACGAGCAGTACTTC	CASSLHSNYEQYF	-	-	TRBJ2-7	TRBV7-9
TGTGCCAGCAGCTTAGACTTGAGGCGCGGCTACACCTTC	CASSLDLRRGYTF	-	-	TRBJ1-2	TRBV7-9
TGCGCCAGCAGCCAACACCTCGAGGGGGAGCTGTTTTTT	CASSQHLEGELFF	-	-	TRBJ2-2	TRBV4-1
TGTGCCAGTAGTATGAGGGGACTAGCGGGAGGGGCCGGGGAGCTGTTTTTT	CASSMRGLAGGAGELFF	-	TRBD2	TRBJ2-2	TRBV19
TGTGCCAGTAATAACAGGGGTAATCAGCCCCAGCATTTT	CASNNRGNQPQHF	-	TRBD1	TRBJ1-5	TRBV19
TGTGCCAGCAGCGTAGATCTGGAGGCCTACAATGAGCAGTTCTTC	CASSVDLEAYNEQFF	-	-	TRBJ2-1	TRBV9
TGTGCCAGCACCTTACGGGGGGGGGCATACGAGCAGTACTTC	CASTLRGGAYEQYF	-	TRBD2	TRBJ2-7	TRBV6-1
TGTGCCAGCGGTTGGGAGCTTGTGAGCCTCGGGGAGCAGTACTTC	CASGWELVSLGEQYF	-	-	TRBJ2-7	TRBV9
TGTGCCAGCAGCTTAATACAGGGAACAGATACGCAGTATTTT	CASSLIQGTDTQYF	-	-	TRBJ2-3	TRBV5-4
TGTGCCTGGAGTGACCCTCTAGCGCCCGAGATCGAAGATACGCAGTATTTT	CAWSDPLAPEIEDTQYF	-	-	TRBJ2-3	TRBV30
TGTGCCAGCAGCGTAGGGGCAGGGGTTCTGGACGAGCAGTACTTC	CASSVGAGVLDEQYF	-	-	TRBJ2-7	TRBV9
TGTGCCAGCAGCCCACGACTAGCGGGAGCGGTTCGTCTACATTTCTCCTACGAGCAGTACTTC	CASSPRLAGAVRLHFSYEQYF	-	TRBD2	TRBJ2-7	TRBV7-8
TGTGCCAGCAGCCCACTAGGCAATGAGCAGTTCTTC	CASSPLGNEQFF	-	-	TRBJ2-1	TRBV4-2
TGTGCCAGCAGCCCATACAGGGCACGGGAGACCCAGTACTTC	CASSPYRARETQYF	-	-	TRBJ2-5	TRBV9
TGCGCCAGCTCCCTGATGGCCCACCAAGAGACCCAGTACTTC	CASSLMAHQETQYF	-	-	TRBJ2-5	TRBV5-1
TGTGCCAGCAGTGTTAGCGCAGCCATCAATGAGCAGTTCTTC	CASSVSAAINEQFF	few	-	TRBJ2-1	TRBV6-4
TGTGCCAGCAGCTCCCAAGAGGGAGCCTACAATGAGCAGTTCTTC	CASSSQEGAYNEQFF	once	-	TRBJ2-1	TRBV27
TGTGCCAGCAGCTTATTTCGGCCGGGAATAATTGAAGCTTTCTTT	CASSLFRPGIIEAFF	once	-	TRBJ1-1	TRBV7-2
TGTGCCAGCAGCGTAGAGCTAGCGGGAGGGACAGATACGCAGTATTTT	CASSVELAGGTDTQYF	-	TRBD2	TRBJ2-3	TRBV9
TGTGCCAGCAGCTTAGAGCCAGGGGGAACCACGGATACGCAGTATTTT	CASSLEPGGTTDTQYF	-	TRBD1	TRBJ2-3	TRBV7-9
TGCGCCAGCAGTGAGTCATCGGGTTTAGTGGGGCAGTACTTC	CASSESSGLVGQYF	-	-	TRBJ2-7	TRBV10-1
TGTGCCACCATGCCGCTTAGGGGCGGGAACACTGAAGCTTTCTTT	CATMPLRGGNTEAFF	-	-	TRBJ1-1	TRBV15
TGCGCCAGCAGCTTGCTAGCGGATTCCTACGAGCAGTACTTC	CASSLLADSYEQYF	-	TRBD2	TRBJ2-7	TRBV5-1
TGCGCCAGCAGCTTGACCCCGGACAGGACGTCCTACGAGCAGTACTTC	CASSLTPDRTSYEQYF	-	TRBD1	TRBJ2-7	TRBV5-1
TGTGCCAGCAGCCAAGAAGAACTAGCGGGAGGTGGTGGTACCGGGGAGCTGTTTTTT	CASSQEELAGGGGTGELFF	-	TRBD2	TRBJ2-2	TRBV4-2
TGTGCCAGCAGCCAACGCAGGGGTTCAAGGACCGGGGAGCTGTTTTTT	CASSQRRGSRTGELFF	-	-	TRBJ2-2	TRBV27